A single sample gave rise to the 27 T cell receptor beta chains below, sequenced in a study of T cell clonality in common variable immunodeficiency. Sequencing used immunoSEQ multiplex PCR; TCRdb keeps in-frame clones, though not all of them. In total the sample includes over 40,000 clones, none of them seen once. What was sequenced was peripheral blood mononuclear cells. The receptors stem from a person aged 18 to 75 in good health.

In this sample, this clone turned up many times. The CDR3 bases that were read are TGCAGTGCTAGAGTTTTGGCAGGGGGAAAGAGGAGCACTGAA. This encodes CSARVLAGGKRSTE. The entire CDR3 is CSARVLAGGKRSTEAFF. V and J are TRBV20-1 and TRBJ1-1; 7 nucleotides align to TRBD1. Read data end 3 residues before the CDR3 end; the end is taken from the germline J gene. The CDR3 is made up of 17 amino acids. From germline, CDR1 is DFQATT and CDR2 SNEGSKA (reference sequence). Losses at the gene ends were 1 base for V and 4 bases for J; bases not matched to a gene: 15.

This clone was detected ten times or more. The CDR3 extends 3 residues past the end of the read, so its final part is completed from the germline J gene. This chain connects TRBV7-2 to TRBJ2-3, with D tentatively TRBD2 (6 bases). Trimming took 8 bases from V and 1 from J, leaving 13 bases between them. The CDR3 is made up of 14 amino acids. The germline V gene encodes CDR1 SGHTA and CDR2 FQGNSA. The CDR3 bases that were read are TGTGCCAGCGGGTTTAGCGGTCGCACAGATACG. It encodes CASGFSGRTDT. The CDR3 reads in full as CASGFSGRTDTQYF.

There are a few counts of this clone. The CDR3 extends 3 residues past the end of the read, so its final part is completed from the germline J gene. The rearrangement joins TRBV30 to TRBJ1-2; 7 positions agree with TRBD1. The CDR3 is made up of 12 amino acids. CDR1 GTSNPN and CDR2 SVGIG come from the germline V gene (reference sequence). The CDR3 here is CASTGISYDYTF. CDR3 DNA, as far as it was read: TGTGCTTCGACAGGGATCTCCTACGAC.

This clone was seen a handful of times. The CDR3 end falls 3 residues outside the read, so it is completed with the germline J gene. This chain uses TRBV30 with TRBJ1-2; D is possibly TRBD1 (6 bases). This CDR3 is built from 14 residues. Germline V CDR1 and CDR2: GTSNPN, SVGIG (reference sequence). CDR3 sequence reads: CAWSVSAGADTYTF. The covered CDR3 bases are TGTGCCTGGAGTGTATCAGCGGGGGCGGATACC.

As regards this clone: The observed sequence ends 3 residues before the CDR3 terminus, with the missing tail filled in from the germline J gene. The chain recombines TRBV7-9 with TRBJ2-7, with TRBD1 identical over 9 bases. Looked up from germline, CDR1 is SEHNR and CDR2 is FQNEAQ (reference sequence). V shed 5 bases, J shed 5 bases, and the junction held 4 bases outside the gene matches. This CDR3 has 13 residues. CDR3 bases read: TGTGCCAGCAGCCCGGACAGGGGAGACGAG. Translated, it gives CASSPDRGDE. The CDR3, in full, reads CASSPDRGDEQYF.

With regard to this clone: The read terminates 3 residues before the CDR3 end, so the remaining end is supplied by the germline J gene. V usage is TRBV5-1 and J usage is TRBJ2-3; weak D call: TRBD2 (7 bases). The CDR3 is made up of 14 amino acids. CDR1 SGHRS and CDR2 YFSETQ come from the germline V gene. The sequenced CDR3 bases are TGCGCCAGTGAGAGGGGGGGAGGGCAAGAGACG. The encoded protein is CASERGGGQET. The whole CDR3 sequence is CASERGGGQETQYF.

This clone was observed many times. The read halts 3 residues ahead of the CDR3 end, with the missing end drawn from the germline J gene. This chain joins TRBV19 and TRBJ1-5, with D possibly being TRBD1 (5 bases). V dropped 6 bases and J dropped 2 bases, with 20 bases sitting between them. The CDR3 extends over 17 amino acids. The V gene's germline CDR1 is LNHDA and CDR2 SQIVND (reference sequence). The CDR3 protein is CASRVTWGGSGNQPQHF. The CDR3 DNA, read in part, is TGTGCCAGTAGGGTCACGTGGGGGGGAAGTGGCAATCAGCCC.

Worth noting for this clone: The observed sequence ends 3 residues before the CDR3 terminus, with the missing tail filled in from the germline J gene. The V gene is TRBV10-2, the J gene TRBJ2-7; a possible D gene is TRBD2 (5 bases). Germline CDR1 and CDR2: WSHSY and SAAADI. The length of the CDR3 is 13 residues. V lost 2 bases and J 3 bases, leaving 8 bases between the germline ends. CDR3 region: CASSEEGGYEQYF. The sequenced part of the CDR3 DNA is TGCGCCAGCAGTGAGGAGGGTGGCTACGAG.

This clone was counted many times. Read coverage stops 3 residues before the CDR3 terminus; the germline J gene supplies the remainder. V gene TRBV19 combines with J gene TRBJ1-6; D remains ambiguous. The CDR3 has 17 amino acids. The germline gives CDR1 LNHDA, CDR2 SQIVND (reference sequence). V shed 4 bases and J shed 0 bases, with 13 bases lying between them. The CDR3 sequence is CASSTLALSSYNSPLHF. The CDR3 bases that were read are TGTGCCAGTAGTACGTTGGCTTTAAGCTCCTATAATTCACCC.

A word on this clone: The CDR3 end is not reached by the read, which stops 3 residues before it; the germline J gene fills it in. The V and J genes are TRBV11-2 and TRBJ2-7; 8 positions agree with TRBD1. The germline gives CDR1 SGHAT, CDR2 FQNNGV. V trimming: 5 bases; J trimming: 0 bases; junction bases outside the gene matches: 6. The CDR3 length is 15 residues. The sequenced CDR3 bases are TGTGCCAGCAGCCCCACAGGGGGGCTCTCCTACGAG. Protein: CASSPTGGLSYE. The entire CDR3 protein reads CASSPTGGLSYEQYF.

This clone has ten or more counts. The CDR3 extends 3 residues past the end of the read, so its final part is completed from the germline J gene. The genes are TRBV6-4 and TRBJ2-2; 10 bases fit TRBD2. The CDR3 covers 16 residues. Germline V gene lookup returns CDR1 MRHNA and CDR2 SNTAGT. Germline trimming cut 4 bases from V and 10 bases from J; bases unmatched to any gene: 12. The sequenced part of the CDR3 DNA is TGTGCCAGCAGTGCCCCCAGCGGGGGGGTTATAGTGGAG. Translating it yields CASSAPSGGVIVE. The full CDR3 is CASSAPSGGVIVELFF.

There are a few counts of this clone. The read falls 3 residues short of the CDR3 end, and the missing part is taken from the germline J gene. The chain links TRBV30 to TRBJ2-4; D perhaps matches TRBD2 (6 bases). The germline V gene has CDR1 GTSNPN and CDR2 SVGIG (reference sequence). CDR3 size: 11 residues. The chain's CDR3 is CAWRGGYGQYF. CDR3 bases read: TGTGCCTGGCGGGGAGGCTATGGT.

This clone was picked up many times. The CDR3 loop is CASSLRFGLAGGNTGELFF. The DNA read from the CDR3 is TGTGCCAGCAGTTTAAGGTTCGGACTAGCGGGGGGGAACACCGGGGAG. The V call is TRBV28, the J call TRBJ2-2; TRBD2 aligns across 14 bases. The read is 3 residues too short to cover the CDR3 end, so that end is filled in from the germline J gene. Germline trimming cut 2 bases from V and 1 base from J; bases unmatched to any gene: 6. CDR3 size: 19 residues. Germline V gene sequence: CDR1 MDHEN, CDR2 SYDVKM.

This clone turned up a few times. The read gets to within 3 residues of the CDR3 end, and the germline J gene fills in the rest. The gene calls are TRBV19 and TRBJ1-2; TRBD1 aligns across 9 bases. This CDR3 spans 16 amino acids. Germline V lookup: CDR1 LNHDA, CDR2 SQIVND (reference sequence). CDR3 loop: CASSIWGTGKDGTYTF. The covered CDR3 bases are TGTGCCAGTAGTATATGGGGGACAGGGAAGGATGGTACC.

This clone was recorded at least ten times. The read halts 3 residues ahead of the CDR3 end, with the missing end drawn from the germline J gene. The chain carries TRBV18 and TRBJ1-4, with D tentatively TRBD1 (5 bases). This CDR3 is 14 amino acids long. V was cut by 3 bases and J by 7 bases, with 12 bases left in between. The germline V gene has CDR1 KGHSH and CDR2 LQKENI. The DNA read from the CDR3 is TGTGCCAGCTCACCGCGGGGGATTGGTGAAAAA. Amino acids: CASSPRGIGEK. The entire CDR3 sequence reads CASSPRGIGEKLFF.

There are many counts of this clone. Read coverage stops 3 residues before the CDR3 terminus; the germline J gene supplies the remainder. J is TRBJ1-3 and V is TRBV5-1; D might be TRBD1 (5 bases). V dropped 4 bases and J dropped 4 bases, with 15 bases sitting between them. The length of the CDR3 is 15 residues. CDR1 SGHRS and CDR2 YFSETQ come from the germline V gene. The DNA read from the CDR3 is TGCGCCAGCAGCCCCGGACACGCCTCAGGAAACACC. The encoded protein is CASSPGHASGNT. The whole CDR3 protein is CASSPGHASGNTIYF.

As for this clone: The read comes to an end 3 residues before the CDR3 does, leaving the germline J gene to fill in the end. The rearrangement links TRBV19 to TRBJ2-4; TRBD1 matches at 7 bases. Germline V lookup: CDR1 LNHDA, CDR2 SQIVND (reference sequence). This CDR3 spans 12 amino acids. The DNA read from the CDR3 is TGTGCCAGCGGGGACAGAATTGGGGGT. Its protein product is CASGDRIGG. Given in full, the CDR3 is CASGDRIGGQYF.

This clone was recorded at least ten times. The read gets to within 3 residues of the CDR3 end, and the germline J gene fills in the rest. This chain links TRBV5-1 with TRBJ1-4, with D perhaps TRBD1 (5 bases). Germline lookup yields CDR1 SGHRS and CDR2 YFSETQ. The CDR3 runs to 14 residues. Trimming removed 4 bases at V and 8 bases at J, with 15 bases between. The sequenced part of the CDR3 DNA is TGCGCCAGCAGCGGGGAGGGGATAGTGGAAAAA. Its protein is CASSGEGIVEK. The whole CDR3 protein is CASSGEGIVEKLFF.

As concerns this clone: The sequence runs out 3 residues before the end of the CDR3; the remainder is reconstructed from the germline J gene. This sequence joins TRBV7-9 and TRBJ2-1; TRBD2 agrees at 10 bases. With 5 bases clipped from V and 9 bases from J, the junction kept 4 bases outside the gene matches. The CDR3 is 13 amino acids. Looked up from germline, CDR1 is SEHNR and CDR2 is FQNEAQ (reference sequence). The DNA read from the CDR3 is TGTGCCAGCAGCCCAGCGGGGGGGCTTGAG. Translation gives CASSPAGGLE. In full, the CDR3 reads CASSPAGGLEQFF.

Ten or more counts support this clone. CDR3: CASRSLGGQIYNEQFF. CDR3 DNA (partial): TGTGCCAGCAGATCCCTGGGGGGACAGATCTACAATGAG. This rearrangement joins TRBV7-8 to TRBJ2-1; tentatively, D is TRBD1 (7 bases). The read ends 3 residues before the CDR3 terminus; that terminus is restored from the germline J gene. The CDR3 contains 16 residues. Germline values: CDR1 SGHVS, CDR2 FQNEAQ. V was shortened by 6 bases and J by 3 bases, with 18 bases between the two germline ends.

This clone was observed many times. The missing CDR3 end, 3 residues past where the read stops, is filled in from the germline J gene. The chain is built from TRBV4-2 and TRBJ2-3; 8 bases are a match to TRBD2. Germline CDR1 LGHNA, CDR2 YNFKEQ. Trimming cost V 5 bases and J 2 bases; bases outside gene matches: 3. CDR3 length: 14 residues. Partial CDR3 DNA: TGTGCCAGCAGCGAGACTAGCGACACAGATACG. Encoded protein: CASSETSDTDT. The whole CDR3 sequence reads CASSETSDTDTQYF.

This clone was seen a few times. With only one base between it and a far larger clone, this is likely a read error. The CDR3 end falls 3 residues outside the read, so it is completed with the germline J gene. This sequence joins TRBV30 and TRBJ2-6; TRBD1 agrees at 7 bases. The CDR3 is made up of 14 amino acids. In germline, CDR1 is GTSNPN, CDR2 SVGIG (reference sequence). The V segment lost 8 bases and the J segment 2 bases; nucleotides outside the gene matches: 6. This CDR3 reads CAGRQGAGANVLTF. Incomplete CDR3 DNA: TGTGCCGGACGACAGGGAGCTGGGGCCAACGTC. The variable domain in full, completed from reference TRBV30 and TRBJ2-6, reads SQTIHQWPATLVQPVGSPLSLECTVEGTSNPNLYWYRQAAGRGLQLLFYSVGIGQISSEVPQNLSASRPQDRQFILSSKKLLLSDSGFYLCAGRQGAGANVLTFGAGSRLTVL.

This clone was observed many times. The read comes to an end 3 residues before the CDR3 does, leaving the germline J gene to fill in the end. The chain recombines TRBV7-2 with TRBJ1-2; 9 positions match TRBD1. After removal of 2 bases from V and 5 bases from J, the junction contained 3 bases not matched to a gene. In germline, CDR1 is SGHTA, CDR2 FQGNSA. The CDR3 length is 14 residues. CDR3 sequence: CASSLTQGAYGYTF. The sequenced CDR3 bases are TGTGCCAGCAGCTTAACACAGGGGGCATATGGC.

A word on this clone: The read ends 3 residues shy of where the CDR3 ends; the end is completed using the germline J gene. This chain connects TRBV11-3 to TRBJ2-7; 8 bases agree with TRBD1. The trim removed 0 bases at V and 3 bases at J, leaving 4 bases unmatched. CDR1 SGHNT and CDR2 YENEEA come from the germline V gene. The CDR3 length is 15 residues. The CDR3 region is CASSLDHRGNYEQYF. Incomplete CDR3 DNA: TGTGCCAGCAGCTTAGATCACAGGGGGAACTACGAG.

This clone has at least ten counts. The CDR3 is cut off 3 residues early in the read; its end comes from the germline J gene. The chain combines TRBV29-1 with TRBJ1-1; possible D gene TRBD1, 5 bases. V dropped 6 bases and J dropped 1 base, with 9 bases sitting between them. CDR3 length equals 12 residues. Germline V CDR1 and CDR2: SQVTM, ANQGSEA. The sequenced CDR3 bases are TGCAGCGTCGGGAGGGGGAACACTGAA. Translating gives CSVGRGNTE. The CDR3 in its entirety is CSVGRGNTEAFF.

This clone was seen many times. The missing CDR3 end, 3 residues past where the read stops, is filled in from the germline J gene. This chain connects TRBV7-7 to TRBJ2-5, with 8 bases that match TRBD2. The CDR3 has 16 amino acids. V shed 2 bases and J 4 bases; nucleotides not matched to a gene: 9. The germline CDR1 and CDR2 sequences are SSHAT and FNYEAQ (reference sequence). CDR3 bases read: TGTGCCAGCAGCTTATACGGGGGGGGGAGCGGAGAGACC. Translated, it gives CASSLYGGGSGET. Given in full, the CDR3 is CASSLYGGGSGETQYF.

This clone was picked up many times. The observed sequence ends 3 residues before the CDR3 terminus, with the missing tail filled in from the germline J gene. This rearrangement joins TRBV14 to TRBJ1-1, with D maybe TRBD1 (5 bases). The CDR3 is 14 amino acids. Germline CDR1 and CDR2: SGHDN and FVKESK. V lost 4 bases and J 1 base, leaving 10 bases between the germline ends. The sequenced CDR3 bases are TGTGCCAGCAGCCTCGGGAGGGGGAACACTGAA. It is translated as CASSLGRGNTE. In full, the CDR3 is CASSLGRGNTEAFF.